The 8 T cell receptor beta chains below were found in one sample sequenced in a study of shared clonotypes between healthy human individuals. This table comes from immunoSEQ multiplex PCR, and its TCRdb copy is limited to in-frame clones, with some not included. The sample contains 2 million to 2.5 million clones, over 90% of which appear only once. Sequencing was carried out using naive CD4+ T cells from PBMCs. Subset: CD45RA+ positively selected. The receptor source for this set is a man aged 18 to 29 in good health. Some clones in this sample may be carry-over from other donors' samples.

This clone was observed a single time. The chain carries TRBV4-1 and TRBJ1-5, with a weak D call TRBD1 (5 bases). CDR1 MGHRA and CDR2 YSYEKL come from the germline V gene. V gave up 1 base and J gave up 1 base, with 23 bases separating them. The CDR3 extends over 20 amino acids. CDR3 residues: CASSQGTGWGDLGSNQPQHF. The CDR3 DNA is TGCGCCAGCAGCCAAGGAACCGGTTGGGGGGATTTGGGGAGCAATCAGCCCCAGCATTTT.

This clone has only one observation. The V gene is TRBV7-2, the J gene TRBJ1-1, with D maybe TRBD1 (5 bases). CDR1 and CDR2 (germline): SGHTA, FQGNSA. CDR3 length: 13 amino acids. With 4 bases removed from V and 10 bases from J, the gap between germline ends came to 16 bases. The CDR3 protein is CASSSQGGAAAFF. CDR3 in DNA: TGTGCCAGCAGCTCCCAGGGAGGGGCGGCAGCTTTCTTT.

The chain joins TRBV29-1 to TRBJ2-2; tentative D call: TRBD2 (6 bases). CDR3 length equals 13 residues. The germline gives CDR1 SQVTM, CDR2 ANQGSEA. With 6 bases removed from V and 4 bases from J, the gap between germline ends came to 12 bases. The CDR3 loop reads CSVRNGGTGELFF. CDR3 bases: TGCAGCGTCCGAAACGGGGGCACCGGGGAGCTGTTTTTT.

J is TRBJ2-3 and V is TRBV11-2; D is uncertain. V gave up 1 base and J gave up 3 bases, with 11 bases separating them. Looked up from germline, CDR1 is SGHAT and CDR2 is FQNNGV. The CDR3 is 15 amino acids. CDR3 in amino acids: CASSLGVMETDTQYF. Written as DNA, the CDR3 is TGTGCCAGCAGCTTAGGGGTGATGGAGACAGATACGCAGTATTTT.

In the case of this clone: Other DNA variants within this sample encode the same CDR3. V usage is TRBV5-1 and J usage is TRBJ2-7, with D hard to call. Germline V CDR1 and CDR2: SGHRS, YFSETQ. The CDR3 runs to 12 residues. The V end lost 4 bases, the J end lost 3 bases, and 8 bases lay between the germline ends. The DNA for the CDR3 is TGCGCCAGCAGCCTGGACCTCTACGAGCAGTACTTC. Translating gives CASSLDLYEQYF.

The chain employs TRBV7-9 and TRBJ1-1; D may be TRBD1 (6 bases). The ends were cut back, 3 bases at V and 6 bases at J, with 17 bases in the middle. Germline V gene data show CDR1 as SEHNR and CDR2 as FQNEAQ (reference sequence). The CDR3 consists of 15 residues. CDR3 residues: CASSFSLGGLAEAFF. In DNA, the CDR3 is TGTGCCAGCAGCTTCTCTCTGGGGGGGCTGGCTGAAGCTTTCTTT.

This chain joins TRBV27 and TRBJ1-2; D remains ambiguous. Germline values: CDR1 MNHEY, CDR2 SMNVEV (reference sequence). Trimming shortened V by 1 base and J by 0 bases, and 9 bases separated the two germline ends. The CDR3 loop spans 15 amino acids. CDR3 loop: CASSLFPAANYGYTF. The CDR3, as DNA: TGTGCCAGCAGTTTATTCCCGGCAGCTAACTATGGCTACACCTTC.

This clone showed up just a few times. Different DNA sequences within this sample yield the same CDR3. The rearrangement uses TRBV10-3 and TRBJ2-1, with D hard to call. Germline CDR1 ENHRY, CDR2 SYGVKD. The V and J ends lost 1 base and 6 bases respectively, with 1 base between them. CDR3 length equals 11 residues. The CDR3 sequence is CAISEFNEQFF. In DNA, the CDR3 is TGTGCCATCAGTGAGTTCAATGAGCAGTTCTTC.